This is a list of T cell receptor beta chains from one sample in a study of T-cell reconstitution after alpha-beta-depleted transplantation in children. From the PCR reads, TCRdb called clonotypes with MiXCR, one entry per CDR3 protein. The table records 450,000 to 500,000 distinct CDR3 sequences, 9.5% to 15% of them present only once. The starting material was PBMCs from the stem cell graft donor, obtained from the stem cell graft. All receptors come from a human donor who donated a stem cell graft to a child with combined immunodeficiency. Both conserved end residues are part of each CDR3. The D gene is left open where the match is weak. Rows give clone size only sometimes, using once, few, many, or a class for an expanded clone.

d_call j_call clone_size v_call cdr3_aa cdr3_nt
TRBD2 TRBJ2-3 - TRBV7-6 CASSPGLAGGRNTQYF TGTGCCAGCAGCCCTGGACTAGCGGGAGGGCGAAATACGCAGTATTTT
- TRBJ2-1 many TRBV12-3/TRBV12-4 CASSLDMWAGDEQFF TGTGCCAGCAGTTTAGATATGTGGGCCGGGGATGAGCAGTTCTTC
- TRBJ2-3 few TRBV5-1 CASSLVFQGRTDTQYF TGCGCCAGCAGCTTGGTTTTCCAGGGTAGGACAGATACGCAGTATTTT
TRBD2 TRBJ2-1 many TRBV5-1 CASSWGTSAHEQFF TGCGCCAGCAGCTGGGGGACTAGCGCTCATGAGCAGTTCTTC
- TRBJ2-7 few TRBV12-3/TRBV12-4 CASSLEGIEQYF TGTGCCAGCAGTTTGGAGGGAATCGAGCAGTACTTC
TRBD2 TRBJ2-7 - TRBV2 CASSEEGSGGEQYF TGTGCCAGCAGTGAAGAGGGTAGCGGGGGCGAGCAGTACTTC
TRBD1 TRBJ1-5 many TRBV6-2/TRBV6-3 CASSWDRGNQPQHF TGTGCCAGCAGTTGGGACAGAGGCAATCAGCCCCAGCATTTT
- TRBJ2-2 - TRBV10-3 CAIRKDGGLFF TGTGCCATCAGGAAAGATGGAGGGCTGTTTTTT
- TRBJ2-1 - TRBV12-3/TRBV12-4 CASSWVDEQFF TGTGCCAGCAGTTGGGTCGATGAGCAGTTCTTC
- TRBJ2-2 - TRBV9 CASSTLANGELFF TGTGCCAGCAGCACCCTAGCGAACGGGGAGCTGTTTTTT
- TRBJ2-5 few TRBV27 CASSPNRVETQYF TGTGCCAGCAGTCCCAACAGGGTGGAGACCCAGTACTTC
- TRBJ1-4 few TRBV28 CASSLGTLEKLFF TGTGCCAGCAGTTTGGGGACACTAGAAAAACTGTTTTTT
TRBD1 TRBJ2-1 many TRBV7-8 CASSYGTGTHDEQFF TGTGCCAGCAGCTATGGGACAGGAACCCACGATGAGCAGTTCTTC
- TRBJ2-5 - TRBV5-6 CASSLRRVEETQYF TGTGCCAGCAGCTTGCGGAGGGTTGAAGAGACCCAGTACTTC
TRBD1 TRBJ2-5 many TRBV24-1 CATSGMWDREAETQYF TGTGCCACCAGTGGAATGTGGGACAGGGAGGCAGAGACCCAGTACTTC
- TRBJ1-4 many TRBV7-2 CASSLDREKLFF TGTGCCAGCAGCTTAGACAGGGAAAAACTGTTTTTT
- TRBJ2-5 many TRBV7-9 CASSLSTGYQETQYF TGTGCCAGCAGCTTATCAACAGGGTACCAAGAGACCCAGTACTTC
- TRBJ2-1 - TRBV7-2 CAVSPDLAGHNEQFF TGTGCCGTTTCTCCGGATCTGGCGGGCCACAATGAGCAGTTCTTC
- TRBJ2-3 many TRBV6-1 CASSEWTASTDTQYF TGTGCCAGCAGTGAATGGACTGCTAGCACAGATACGCAGTATTTT
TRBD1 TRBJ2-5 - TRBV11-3 CASSSGQGVETQYF TGTGCCAGCAGCTCCGGACAGGGCGTAGAGACCCAGTACTTC
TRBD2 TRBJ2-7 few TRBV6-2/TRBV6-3 CASSYTSGRVYEQYF TGTGCCAGCAGTTATACTAGCGGGAGGGTCTACGAGCAGTACTTC
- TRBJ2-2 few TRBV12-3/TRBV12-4 CASSLALFGVSATGELFF TGTGCCAGCAGTTTAGCCCTCTTCGGAGTTAGCGCGACCGGGGAGCTGTTTTTT